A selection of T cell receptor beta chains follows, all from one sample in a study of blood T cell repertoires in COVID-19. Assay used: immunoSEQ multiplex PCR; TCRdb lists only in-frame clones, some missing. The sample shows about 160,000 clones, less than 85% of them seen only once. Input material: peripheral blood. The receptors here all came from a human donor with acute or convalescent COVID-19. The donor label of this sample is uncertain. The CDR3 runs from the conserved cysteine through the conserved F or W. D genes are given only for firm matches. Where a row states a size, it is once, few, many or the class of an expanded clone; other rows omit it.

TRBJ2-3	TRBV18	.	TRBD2	TGTGCCAGCTCACCAGGACTAGCGGGGGCGAGAGATACGCAGTATTTT	CASSPGLAGARDTQYF
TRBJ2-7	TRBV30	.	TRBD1	TGTGCCTGGAGTAGGGGGACAGGGTCCTACGAGCAGTACTTC	CAWSRGTGSYEQYF
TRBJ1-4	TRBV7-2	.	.	TGTGCCAGCAGCTCAAACCGCCGGGACATTAATGGAAAACTGTTTTTT	CASSSNRRDINGKLFF
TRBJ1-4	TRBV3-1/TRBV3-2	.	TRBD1	TGTGCCAGCAGCCAAGACGGGACAGGTAATGAAAAACTGTTTTTT	CASSQDGTGNEKLFF
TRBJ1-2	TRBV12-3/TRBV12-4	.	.	TGTGCCAGCTCCGCGGCCCATGGCTACACCTTC	CASSAAHGYTF
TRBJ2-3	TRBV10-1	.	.	TGCGCCAGCGGGAGTCCAGGGGCAGATACGCAGTATTTT	CASGSPGADTQYF
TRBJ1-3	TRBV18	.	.	TGTGCCAGCTCACCTGGGCAGTCTCTGGGAAACACCATATATTTT	CASSPGQSLGNTIYF
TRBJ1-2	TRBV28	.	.	TGTGCCAGCAGGATACAGGGTAATGGCTACACCTTC	CASRIQGNGYTF
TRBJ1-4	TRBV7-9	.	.	TGTGCCAGCAGCTTGTCCGGGACCGGGGGTGCGGGTGAAAAACTGTTTTTT	CASSLSGTGGAGEKLFF
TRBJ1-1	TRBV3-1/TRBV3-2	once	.	TGTGCCAGCAGCCAAGATGGCGCAGGGTGGTCGAACACTGAAGCTTTCTTT	CASSQDGAGWSNTEAFF
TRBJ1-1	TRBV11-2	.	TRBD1	TGTGCCAGCAGCCGAGCGACAGGGGGGAACACTGAAGCTTTCTTT	CASSRATGGNTEAFF
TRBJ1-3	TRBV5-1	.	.	TGCGCCAGCAGCTTGTCGGGGGTATCTGGAAACACCATATATTTT	CASSLSGVSGNTIYF
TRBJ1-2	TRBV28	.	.	TGTGCCAGCAGTTTCTCCAGGATGGATGGCTACACCTTC	CASSFSRMDGYTF
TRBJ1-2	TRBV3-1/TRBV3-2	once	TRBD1	TGTGCCAGCAGCCAGACAGGGCATGGCTACACCTTC	CASSQTGHGYTF
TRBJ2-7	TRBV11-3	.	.	TGTGCCAGCAGCTTAGACCACAGGGCGAGAGAGCAGTACTTC	CASSLDHRAREQYF
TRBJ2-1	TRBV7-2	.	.	TGTGCCAGCGGTCGCGGATACTCTTACAATGAGCAGTTCTTC	CASGRGYSYNEQFF
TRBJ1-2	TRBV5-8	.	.	TGTGCCAGCACATCTTCTGGGCAGGCTCTCACCTACACCTTC	CASTSSGQALTYTF